Listed here are 18 T cell receptor beta chains from one sample, sequenced in a study of cytomegalovirus exposure and HLA in healthy donors. Repertoires were generated with immunoSEQ multiplex PCR, while TCRdb's copy carries only in-frame clones and drops some. Here the sample spans some 86,000 clones, 80% to 95% being singletons. Sequenced input: PBMCs. Receptors originate from a woman aged 25-40 years in good health and CMV-seronegative.

The V call is TRBV9, the J call TRBJ1-1; 9 nucleotides line up with TRBD1. Trimming removed 3 bases from V and 6 bases from J; junction bases left unmatched: 6. Germline CDR1 reads SGDLS; CDR2 reads YYNGEE. CDR3 length equals 14 residues. This chain's CDR3 is CASSDGTGWAEAFF. DNA for the CDR3: TGTGCCAGCAGCGATGGGACAGGGTGGGCTGAAGCTTTCTTT.

The chain carries TRBV29-1 and TRBJ1-1, with TRBD1 as a possible D gene (5 bases). This CDR3 spans 13 amino acids. The V gene lost 6 bases and the J gene lost 2 bases, with 13 bases spanning the gap. CDR1 and CDR2 from the germline V gene are SQVTM and ANQGSEA. The chain's CDR3 is CSVTRQLNTEAFF. CDR3 in DNA: TGCAGCGTGACAAGACAGCTCAACACTGAAGCTTTCTTT.

The chain couples TRBV15 to TRBJ2-7; 9 nucleotides agree with TRBD2. The germline V gene encodes CDR1 LNHNV and CDR2 YYDKDF (reference sequence). V shed 2 bases and J 5 bases; nucleotides not matched to a gene: 4. CDR3 size: 14 residues. CDR3 sequence (DNA): TGTGCCACCAGCAGACCGCAGCGGGAGGACGAGCAGTACTTC. Its translation: CATSRPQREDEQYF.

This clone has only one observation. The V and J genes are TRBV7-2 and TRBJ1-1; D not resolved. The CDR3 extends over 14 amino acids. Germline V CDR1 and CDR2: SGHTA, FQGNSA. V gave up 1 base and J gave up 0 bases, with 6 bases separating them. As DNA, the CDR3 is TGTGCCAGCAGCTTAGGAGGGTTGAACACTGAAGCTTTCTTT. Translating it yields CASSLGGLNTEAFF.

This chain joins TRBV28 and TRBJ2-7; a weak D match, TRBD2 (7 bases). Trimming took off 2 bases at V and 6 bases at J, with 14 bases between the two ends. Germline loops: CDR1 MDHEN, CDR2 SYDVKM. The CDR3 has 14 amino acids. In DNA, the CDR3 is TGTGCCAGCAGTTTAGGGGGGGCGTGGGTCGAGCAGTACTTC. Protein: CASSLGGAWVEQYF.

V gene TRBV9 combines with J gene TRBJ1-3; D not resolved. The germline CDR1 and CDR2 sequences are SGDLS and YYNGEE. The CDR3 extends over 13 amino acids. Trimming stripped 5 bases from V and 0 bases from J, with 6 bases between. This CDR3 reads CASRGLSGNTIYF. The CDR3 DNA reads as TGTGCCAGCAGAGGACTCTCTGGAAACACCATATATTTT.

This rearrangement joins TRBV19 to TRBJ1-5; 8 positions match TRBD1. V trimming: 1 base; J trimming: 6 bases; junction bases outside the gene matches: 5. This CDR3 has 15 amino acids. In germline, CDR1 is LNHDA, CDR2 SQIVND (reference sequence). The DNA of the CDR3 is TGTGCCAGTAGTATAGGGGCAGGGGGCCGTCAGCCCCAGCATTTT. The encoded protein is CASSIGAGGRQPQHF.

This rearrangement joins TRBV7-9 to TRBJ2-5; D uncertain. There are 11 residues in the CDR3. The germline V gene encodes CDR1 SEHNR and CDR2 FQNEAQ (reference sequence). Trimming shortened V by 9 bases and J by 1 base, and 6 bases separated the two germline ends. This CDR3 reads CASLGQETQYF. In DNA form, the CDR3 reads TGTGCCAGTCTAGGCCAAGAGACCCAGTACTTC. Combining the CDR3 with reference TRBV7-9 and TRBJ2-5 gives the whole variable domain DTGVSQNPRHKITKRGQNVTFRCDPISEHNRLYWYRQTLGQGPEFLTYFQNEAQLEKSRLLSDRFSAERPKGSFSTLEIQRTEQGDSAMYLCASLGQETQYFGPGTRLLVL.

J is TRBJ1-3 and V is TRBV13, with D hard to call. The CDR3 has 14 residues. The germline gives CDR1 PRHDT, CDR2 FYEKMQ (reference sequence). V gave up 0 bases and J gave up 6 bases, with 9 bases separating them. The CDR3 nucleotides read TGTGCCAGCAGCTTAGGGCCGCGGCCAAACACCATATATTTT. Amino acid sequence: CASSLGPRPNTIYF.

The chain links TRBV30 to TRBJ1-2, with D maybe TRBD1 (6 bases). Germline loops: CDR1 GTSNPN, CDR2 SVGIG (reference sequence). The CDR3 spans 13 residues. Trimming pared 3 bases from V and 3 bases from J, leaving 11 bases between. CDR3 DNA sequence: TGTGCCTGGAGCAGGGGAGTGGACTATGGCTACACCTTC. Translation gives CAWSRGVDYGYTF.

The chain combines TRBV5-1 with TRBJ2-7, with TRBD2 matching over 15 bases. Germline-derived CDR1 and CDR2 are SGHRS and YFSETQ. The CDR3 runs 15 residues. Trimming removed 6 bases from V and 8 bases from J; junction bases left unmatched: 9. CDR3 DNA sequence: TGCGCCAGCACCCGGCTCGGGACTAGCGGGAGGAAGCAGTACTTC. Translation gives CASTRLGTSGRKQYF.

The gene calls are TRBV28 and TRBJ1-6, with 8 bases matching TRBD1. Unmatched junction bases numbered 7, after V lost 5 bases and J lost 7 bases. This CDR3 has 15 residues. Looked up from germline, CDR1 is MDHEN and CDR2 is SYDVKM. CDR3 residues: CASSPGQARNSPLHF. CDR3 sequence (DNA): TGTGCCAGCAGTCCGGGACAGGCGAGGAATTCACCCCTCCACTTT.

This clone showed up just a few times. The genes are TRBV10-3 and TRBJ2-7; the match to TRBD1 covers 7 bases. The CDR3 sequence is 17 residues long. Per germline, CDR1 ENHRY and CDR2 SYGVKD. V trimming: 5 bases; J trimming: 3 bases; junction bases outside the gene matches: 16. For the CDR3, the DNA is TGTGCCATCAGTTTACCTCCCCGACAGGGTGGGCACTACGAGCAGTACTTC. It translates to CAISLPPRQGGHYEQYF.

The chain combines TRBV18 with TRBJ1-5, with 10 bases identical to TRBD1. This CDR3 comprises 15 residues. With 3 bases clipped from V and 7 bases from J, the junction kept 6 bases outside the gene matches. Germline V gene sequence: CDR1 KGHSH, CDR2 LQKENI. CDR3 sequence: CASSPPGTGEQPQHF. The CDR3 nucleotides are TGTGCCAGCTCACCCCCCGGGACAGGGGAACAGCCCCAGCATTTT.

The chain links TRBV27 to TRBJ1-5; TRBD1 might be the D (5 bases). The V end lost 5 bases, the J end lost 3 bases, and 17 bases lay between the germline ends. Per germline, CDR1 MNHEY and CDR2 SMNVEV (reference sequence). The CDR3 is made up of 16 amino acids. The CDR3 loop is CASSPRGGAHNQPQHF. DNA of the CDR3: TGTGCCAGCAGTCCCCGAGGCGGGGCACACAATCAGCCCCAGCATTTT.

V is TRBV5-4 and J is TRBJ1-1; D possibly corresponds to TRBD1 (5 bases). The length of the CDR3 is 15 residues. Trimming cost V 4 bases and J 3 bases, with 16 bases left between them. Germline CDR1 is SGHNT and CDR2 is YYREEE (reference sequence). Here the CDR3 reads CASSLPGGEDTEAFF. The DNA of the CDR3 is TGTGCCAGCAGCCTACCTGGGGGGGAGGACACTGAAGCTTTCTTT.

This sequence joins TRBV28 and TRBJ1-6; TRBD1 matches 10 bases. This CDR3 is built from 17 residues. Trimming cost V 6 bases and J 1 base; bases outside gene matches: 6. CDR1 and CDR2 from the germline V gene are MDHEN and SYDVKM. The CDR3 spells CASSPGQGWSYNSPLHF. Here the CDR3 DNA reads TGTGCCAGCAGCCCGGGACAGGGGTGGTCCTATAATTCACCCCTCCACTTT.

V is TRBV7-8 and J is TRBJ2-7; 10 bases fit TRBD1. Germline CDR1 and CDR2: SGHVS and FQNEAQ. V shed 1 base and J 3 bases; nucleotides not matched to a gene: 12. CDR3 size: 18 residues. CDR3 in DNA: TGTGCCAGCAGCTTAGTATTAACGCCGACAGGGGGCCACTACGAGCAGTACTTC. Protein sequence: CASSLVLTPTGGHYEQYF. Supplemented by reference TRBV7-8 and TRBJ2-7, the full variable domain reads GAGVSQSPRYKVAKRGQDVALRCDPISGHVSLFWYQQALGQGPEFLTYFQNEAQLDKSGLPSDRFFAERPEGSVSTLKIQRTQQEDSAVYLCASSLVLTPTGGHYEQYFGPGTRLTVT.